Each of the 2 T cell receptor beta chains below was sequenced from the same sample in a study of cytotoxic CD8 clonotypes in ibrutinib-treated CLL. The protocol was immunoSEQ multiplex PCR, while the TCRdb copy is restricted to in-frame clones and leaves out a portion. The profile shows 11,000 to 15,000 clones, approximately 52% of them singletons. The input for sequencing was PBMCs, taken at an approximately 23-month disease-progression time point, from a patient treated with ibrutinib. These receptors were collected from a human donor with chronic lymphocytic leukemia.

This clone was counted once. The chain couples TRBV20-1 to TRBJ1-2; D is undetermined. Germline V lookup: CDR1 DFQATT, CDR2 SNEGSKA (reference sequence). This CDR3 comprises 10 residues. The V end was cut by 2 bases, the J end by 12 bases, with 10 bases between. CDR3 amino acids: CSARSVGDTF. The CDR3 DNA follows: TGCAGTGCTAGATCGGTCGGGGACACCTTC.

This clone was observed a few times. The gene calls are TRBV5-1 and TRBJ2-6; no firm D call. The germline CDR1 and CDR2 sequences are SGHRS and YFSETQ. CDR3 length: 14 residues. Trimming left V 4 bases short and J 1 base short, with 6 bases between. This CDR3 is CASSPTSGANVLTF. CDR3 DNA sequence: TGCGCCAGCAGCCCAACTTCTGGGGCCAACGTCCTGACTTTC.